Presented here are 27 T cell receptor beta chains from one specimen sequenced in a study of shared clonotypes between healthy human individuals. Clones were sequenced by immunoSEQ multiplex PCR, and TCRdb holds only the in-frame ones, with some missing. The data hold about 2.4 million clones, with roughly 93% observed a single time. The material sequenced was naive CD4+ T cells from PBMCs. The sample's subset: CD45RA+ positively selected. The receptors originated from a man aged 18 to 29 in good health. Some clones in this sample may be carry-over from other donors' samples.

J is TRBJ2-2 and V is TRBV9, with D perhaps TRBD2 (7 bases). The germline V and J ends were trimmed by 2 bases and 8 bases, with 19 bases remaining between them. In germline, CDR1 is SGDLS, CDR2 YYNGEE. This CDR3 has 16 amino acids. DNA of the CDR3: TGTGCCAGCAGCGTCGGACAGCGGGGTTGGGAAGGGGAGCTGTTTTTT. It codes for CASSVGQRGWEGELFF.

This chain connects TRBV15 to TRBJ1-2, with D unresolved. The germline gives CDR1 LNHNV, CDR2 YYDKDF (reference sequence). V was trimmed by 8 bases and J by 9 bases, leaving 19 bases between them. The CDR3 is 13 residues long. Written as DNA, the CDR3 is TGTGCCACCGGAGAACAGTTCCCCCCCAGCTACACCTTC. It yields the protein CATGEQFPPSYTF.

The DNA for the CDR3 is TGTGCCAGTACCCCGACTAGTGATATCTACGAGCAGTACTTC. Amino acid sequence: CASTPTSDIYEQYF. This chain links TRBV19 with TRBJ2-7; D may be TRBD2 (6 bases). The germline V gene encodes CDR1 LNHDA and CDR2 SQIVND (reference sequence). Trimming shortened V by 7 bases and J by 3 bases, and 16 bases separated the two germline ends. The CDR3 length is 14 residues.

The chain recombines TRBV5-1 with TRBJ2-2; 8 nucleotides align to TRBD2. J was trimmed by 5 bases and V by 1 base; bases with no gene match: 13. The V gene's germline CDR1 is SGHRS and CDR2 YFSETQ. This CDR3 has 18 residues. CDR3 loop: CASSLPPLLAGSTGELFF. The CDR3 DNA is TGCGCCAGCAGCTTGCCCCCTCTATTAGCGGGAAGTACCGGGGAGCTGTTTTTT.

The chain is built from TRBV5-5 and TRBJ2-5, with TRBD1 matching 7 bases. Unmatched junction bases numbered 10, after V lost 3 bases and J lost 5 bases. The germline V gene encodes CDR1 SGHKS and CDR2 YYEKEE (reference sequence). CDR3 length: 15 residues. For the CDR3, the DNA is TGTGCCAGCAGCTCCACACAGGGGATGAAGGAGACCCAGTACTTC. It translates to CASSSTQGMKETQYF.

The chain uses TRBV2 and TRBJ1-1, with D maybe TRBD1 (6 bases). Deletions cut 2 bases from V and 0 bases from J, with 13 bases between. Germline values: CDR1 SNHLY, CDR2 FYNNEI. The CDR3 extends over 16 amino acids. The CDR3 coding sequence is TGTGCCAGCAGTGAAAGGACAGCCAACATGAACACTGAAGCTTTCTTT. Translation: CASSERTANMNTEAFF.

This rearrangement joins TRBV7-9 to TRBJ2-3; 9 bases align to TRBD2. Germline-derived CDR1 and CDR2 are SEHNR and FQNEAQ (reference sequence). V trimming: 2 bases; J trimming: 3 bases; junction bases outside the gene matches: 6. The CDR3 has 16 amino acids. DNA for the CDR3: TGTGCCAGCAGCTTACTAGCGGGGAGGGGGACAGATACGCAGTATTTT. Its protein product is CASSLLAGRGTDTQYF.

V and J are TRBV5-6 and TRBJ2-1, with D perhaps matching TRBD2 (6 bases). Germline V gene data show CDR1 as SGHDT and CDR2 as YYEEEE. Trimming pared 1 base from V and 6 bases from J, leaving 17 bases between. CDR3 size: 16 residues. The CDR3 DNA reads as TGTGCCAGCAGCTTGCTTCGCCAGGGAGGAGTCAATGAGCAGTTCTTC. It specifies CASSLLRQGGVNEQFF.

V gene TRBV27 combines with J gene TRBJ1-1; D gene unclear. Germline assignment: CDR1 MNHEY and CDR2 SMNVEV (reference sequence). Trimming removed 8 bases at V and 1 base at J, with 14 bases between. The CDR3 length is 14 residues. CDR3 loop: CASRAKAGNTEAFF. The CDR3 bases are TGTGCCAGCCGGGCTAAGGCAGGGAACACTGAAGCTTTCTTT.

This sequence joins TRBV5-4 and TRBJ2-2; D remains ambiguous. Per the germline V gene, CDR1 is SGHNT and CDR2 is YYREEE (reference sequence). CDR3 length: 14 residues. V lost 1 base to trimming and J lost 2 bases, with 6 bases between them. The CDR3 loop is CASSLPRNTGELFF. The CDR3 region has the DNA TGTGCCAGCAGCTTGCCGCGAAACACCGGGGAGCTGTTTTTT.

This rearrangement joins TRBV2 to TRBJ1-5; no reliable D call. V was clipped by 3 bases and J by 4 bases, with 7 bases between them. CDR3 size: 13 residues. Germline V CDR1 and CDR2: SNHLY, FYNNEI. The CDR3 DNA follows: TGTGCCAGCAGTGATTCCGGGAATCAGCCCCAGCATTTT. The encoded protein is CASSDSGNQPQHF.

The chain uses TRBV30 and TRBJ2-7, with 9 nucleotides matching TRBD2. Germline CDR1 and CDR2: GTSNPN and SVGIG (reference sequence). J gave up 0 bases and V 5 bases, and 5 bases lay outside the gene matches. The CDR3 spans 14 residues. The CDR3 protein is CAWDTSGSSYEQYF. The DNA of the CDR3 is TGTGCCTGGGACACTAGCGGGTCCTCCTACGAGCAGTACTTC.

Here the CDR3 DNA reads TGTGCCAGCAGTGAAGGGGGGAGCTCCTACAATGAGCAGTTCTTC. Translated, it gives CASSEGGSSYNEQFF. The chain carries TRBV25-1 and TRBJ2-1; tentative D call: TRBD2 (6 bases). Germline V gives CDR1 MGHDK, CDR2 SYGVNS. There are 15 residues in the CDR3. V lost 2 bases, J lost 0 bases, and 8 bases lay in between.

The chain carries TRBV18 and TRBJ1-3; tentatively, D is TRBD1 (6 bases). V lost 6 bases and J lost 0, with 18 bases in between. The CDR3 sequence is 17 residues long. Germline V gives CDR1 KGHSH, CDR2 LQKENI. The CDR3 DNA sequence: TGTGCCAGCTCGTCCTTTGGGGGGCTACCCTCTGGAAACACCATATATTTT. Translated, it gives CASSSFGGLPSGNTIYF.

The chain joins TRBV5-4 to TRBJ1-1, with a weak D call TRBD1 (5 bases). The CDR3 consists of 16 residues. CDR1 and CDR2 from the germline V gene are SGHNT and YYREEE (reference sequence). V was cut by 3 bases and J by 6 bases, with 21 bases left in between. In DNA form, the CDR3 reads TGTGCCAGCAGCTCACCGCCGGGACCCAAGGTCCCTGAAGCTTTCTTT. Encoded protein: CASSSPPGPKVPEAFF.

This chain connects TRBV28 to TRBJ2-5; D is possibly TRBD2 (5 bases). Germline V gives CDR1 MDHEN, CDR2 SYDVKM. This CDR3 has 15 residues. The V and J ends lost 4 bases and 5 bases respectively, with 17 bases between them. CDR3 in DNA: TGTGCCAGCAGTTCCATTGGCAGGCGGAGGGAGACCCAGTACTTC. It yields the protein CASSSIGRRRETQYF.

In nucleotides, the CDR3 is TGTGCCAGCACAACTAAGGGTGAAAAACTGTTTTTT. It is translated as CASTTKGEKLFF. The rearrangement joins TRBV28 to TRBJ1-4; D gene unclear. The germline V gene encodes CDR1 MDHEN and CDR2 SYDVKM. V was cut by 7 bases and J by 7 bases, with 10 bases left in between. This CDR3 contains 12 residues.

The chain joins TRBV2 to TRBJ2-1, with a possible D match to TRBD1 (6 bases). The V gene's germline CDR1 is SNHLY and CDR2 FYNNEI. The CDR3 loop spans 14 amino acids. V was clipped by 4 bases and J by 5 bases, with 12 bases between them. The CDR3 nucleotides are TGTGCCAGCAGTGGGTCAGGGGTTGACAATGAGCAGTTCTTC. As protein: CASSGSGVDNEQFF.

The sample holds a few counts of this clone. CDR3 nucleotides: TGTGCCAGCTCACCAGAAGTTGGATTTTTGGCCGCTGAAGCTTTCTTT. Translated, it gives CASSPEVGFLAAEAFF. This chain uses TRBV18 with TRBJ1-1; no clear D gene. The CDR3 is 16 amino acids. Germline-derived CDR1 and CDR2 are KGHSH and LQKENI. Trimming removed 2 bases at V and 6 bases at J, with 19 bases between.

Regarding this clone: Other DNA variants within this sample encode the same CDR3. This chain uses TRBV2 with TRBJ2-7; 8 nucleotides agree with TRBD1. V trimming: 2 bases; J trimming: 4 bases; junction bases outside the gene matches: 4. The CDR3 length is 14 residues. The germline V gene has CDR1 SNHLY and CDR2 FYNNEI. The CDR3 nucleotides read TGTGCCAGCAGTGAACAGGGGGCTTTTTACGAGCAGTACTTC. It translates to CASSEQGAFYEQYF.

The chain is built from TRBV7-2 and TRBJ1-3, with D perhaps matching TRBD1 (6 bases). The germline V gene encodes CDR1 SGHTA and CDR2 FQGNSA. The CDR3 loop spans 14 amino acids. V lost 3 bases and J lost 3, with 9 bases in between. For the CDR3, the DNA is TGTGCCAGCAGCTTCGGACAGCTTGGAAACACCATATATTTT. Its translation is CASSFGQLGNTIYF.

This chain uses TRBV9 with TRBJ1-2; D not resolved. The V end lost 4 bases, the J end lost 4 bases, and 11 bases lay between the germline ends. Germline V gene sequence: CDR1 SGDLS, CDR2 YYNGEE. The CDR3 length is 13 residues. The CDR3 is CASSPQTGYGYTF. The DNA of the CDR3 is TGTGCCAGCAGCCCACAAACGGGCTATGGCTACACCTTC.

The CDR3 spells CASSPGQESYEQYF. The CDR3 DNA is TGTGCCAGCAGCCCGGGACAGGAGTCCTACGAGCAGTACTTC. The V gene is TRBV11-1, the J gene TRBJ2-5, with 8 nucleotides matching TRBD1. The J call may be incorrect, as the DNA end agrees better with TRBJ2-7. From germline, CDR1 is SGHAT and CDR2 FQDESV (reference sequence). This CDR3 has 14 residues.

This clone came up once. CDR3: CASSLARGKIGETQYF. The DNA for the CDR3 is TGCGCCAGCAGCTTGGCCAGGGGGAAGATAGGGGAGACCCAGTACTTC. The gene calls are TRBV5-1 and TRBJ2-5; 7 bases align to TRBD1. With V trimmed by 0 bases and J by 5 bases, 10 bases remained unmatched. The germline gives CDR1 SGHRS, CDR2 YFSETQ. CDR3 size: 16 residues.

The chain links TRBV18 to TRBJ2-5, with TRBD2 matching over 11 bases. Per the germline V gene, CDR1 is KGHSH and CDR2 is LQKENI. Trimming cost V 3 bases and J 2 bases; bases outside gene matches: 5. The CDR3 has 16 residues. CDR3 protein: CASSPPGLAVQETQYF. The CDR3 DNA is TGTGCCAGCTCACCGCCGGGACTAGCGGTTCAAGAGACCCAGTACTTC.

CDR3 region: CASSLTATSEPNEQFF. CDR3 nucleotide sequence: TGTGCCAGCAGCTTAACTGCGACTAGCGAACCCAATGAGCAGTTCTTC. This rearrangement joins TRBV7-3 to TRBJ2-1; 8 nucleotides align to TRBD2. CDR3 length: 16 amino acids. The V gene end was trimmed by 0 bases and the J gene end by 6 bases; junction bases not matched to a gene: 7. Germline CDR1 is SGHTA and CDR2 is FQGTGA.

The chain joins TRBV9 to TRBJ1-3; 7 bases line up with TRBD1. This CDR3 comprises 16 residues. V shed 4 bases, J shed 0 bases, and the junction held 7 bases outside the gene matches. Germline lookup yields CDR1 SGDLS and CDR2 YYNGEE. CDR3 region: CASSYSQGVSGNTIYF. The CDR3 bases are TGTGCCAGCAGCTACAGCCAGGGGGTCTCTGGAAACACCATATATTTT.